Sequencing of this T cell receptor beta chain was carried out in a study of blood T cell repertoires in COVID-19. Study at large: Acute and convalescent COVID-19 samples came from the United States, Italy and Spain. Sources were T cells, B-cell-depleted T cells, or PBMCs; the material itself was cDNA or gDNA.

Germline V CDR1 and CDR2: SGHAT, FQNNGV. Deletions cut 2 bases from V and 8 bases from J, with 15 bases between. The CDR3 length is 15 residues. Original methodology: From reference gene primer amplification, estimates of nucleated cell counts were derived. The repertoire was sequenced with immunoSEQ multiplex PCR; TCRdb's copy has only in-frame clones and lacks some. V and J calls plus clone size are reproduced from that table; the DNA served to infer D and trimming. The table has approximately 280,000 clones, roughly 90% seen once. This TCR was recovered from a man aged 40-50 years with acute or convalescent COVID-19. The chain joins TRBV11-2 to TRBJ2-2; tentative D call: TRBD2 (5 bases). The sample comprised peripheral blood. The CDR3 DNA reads TGTGCCAGCAGCTTACTACCTGGACTCCCTGGGGAGCTGTTTTTT. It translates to CASSLLPGLPGELFF.